One and the same sample provided the 26 T cell receptor beta chains below, sequenced in a study of PD-1 blockade in classical Hodgkin lymphoma. The time point: cycle 4 day 1 (C4D1), after 6 weeks of nivolumab. All trial patients relapsed after autologous stem cell transplantation. The table came from immunoSEQ multiplex PCR; TCRdb's copy has only in-frame clones and leaves some out. The sample holds about 28,000 clones, 80% seen once. The starting material was peripheral blood mononuclear cells (PBMCs), obtained before the fourth cycle of nivolumab. These receptor sequences come from a human donor with classical Hodgkin lymphoma.

The chain couples TRBV2 to TRBJ2-7, with 8 bases that match TRBD1. CDR1 is SNHLY, CDR2 FYNNEI, per germline. V was pared by 6 bases and J by 3 bases, with 7 bases of the junction left unmatched. The CDR3 extends over 14 amino acids. The CDR3, as DNA: TGTGCCAGCAGCGTAGGACAGGGAGGCTACGAGCAGTACTTC. Translation: CASSVGQGGYEQYF.

V is TRBV6-1 and J is TRBJ2-7; the D is unclear. CDR1 is MNHNS, CDR2 SASEGT, per germline. The CDR3 extends over 14 amino acids. The V and J ends lost 0 bases and 4 bases respectively, with 10 bases between them. CDR3 residues: CASSEARQFYEQYF. DNA of the CDR3: TGTGCCAGCAGTGAAGCACGTCAGTTTTACGAGCAGTACTTC.

The chain employs TRBV27 and TRBJ2-5; no reliable D call. This CDR3 spans 13 amino acids. Trimming stripped 5 bases from V and 5 bases from J, with 12 bases between. Germline V gene sequence: CDR1 MNHEY, CDR2 SMNVEV (reference sequence). DNA for the CDR3: TGTGCCAGCAGTCGAACGATTTCGGAGACCCAGTACTTC. It encodes CASSRTISETQYF.

The sample holds a few counts of this clone. The genes are TRBV11-2 and TRBJ1-2; D remains unclear. V dropped 5 bases and J dropped 5 bases, with 12 bases sitting between them. The CDR3 is 13 residues long. Germline V gene lookup returns CDR1 SGHAT and CDR2 FQNNGV. The DNA of the CDR3 is TGTGCCAGCAGCCACGGACCGACTTATGGCTACACCTTC. Translating it yields CASSHGPTYGYTF.

This rearrangement joins TRBV30 to TRBJ1-3, with D tentatively TRBD1 (5 bases). Germline CDR1 is GTSNPN and CDR2 is SVGIG (reference sequence). With 1 base removed from V and 7 bases from J, the gap between germline ends came to 14 bases. The CDR3 is made up of 14 amino acids. CDR3 amino acids: CAWSDGAGPNTIYF. The DNA of the CDR3 is TGTGCCTGGAGTGACGGGGCCGGACCGAACACCATATATTTT.

This rearrangement joins TRBV4-1 to TRBJ2-1; no definite D call. The CDR3 sequence is 13 residues long. Germline values: CDR1 MGHRA, CDR2 YSYEKL. V was trimmed by 4 bases and J by 8 bases, leaving 12 bases between them. The CDR3 sequence is CASSPPGHDEQFF. The CDR3 nucleotides read TGCGCCAGCAGCCCGCCGGGTCACGATGAGCAGTTCTTC.

The chain combines TRBV29-1 with TRBJ1-2; possibly TRBD1 for D (5 bases). The V end was cut by 6 bases, the J end by 8 bases, with 13 bases between. Germline V gene lookup returns CDR1 SQVTM and CDR2 ANQGSEA. There are 11 residues in the CDR3. The CDR3 nucleotides are TGCAGCGTCATCTCCAGGGAAGGCTACACCTTC. Encoded protein: CSVISREGYTF.

This clone occurred a few times. V gene TRBV10-3 combines with J gene TRBJ2-7, with unresolved D. CDR1 is ENHRY and CDR2 is SYGVKD in the germline V gene. This CDR3 contains 11 residues. The V end was cut by 8 bases, the J end by 5 bases, with 10 bases between. The CDR3 here is CAIGTGNEQYF. CDR3 DNA: TGTGCCATCGGCACGGGCAACGAGCAGTACTTC.

The rearrangement uses TRBV7-9 and TRBJ2-3, with 14 bases matching TRBD2. Germline CDR1 SEHNR, CDR2 FQNEAQ (reference sequence). V was pared by 5 bases and J by 4 bases, with 11 bases of the junction left unmatched. The CDR3 sequence is 18 residues long. The chain's CDR3 is CASSPKGLAGVLSDTQYF. In DNA, the CDR3 is TGTGCCAGCAGCCCGAAGGGACTAGCGGGAGTCTTATCAGATACGCAGTATTTT.

This sequence joins TRBV19 and TRBJ2-1; D call uncertain. Trimming took 7 bases from V and 0 from J, leaving 10 bases between them. Germline CDR1 is LNHDA and CDR2 is SQIVND (reference sequence). The CDR3 runs to 14 residues. CDR3 amino acids: CASNGGGSYNEQFF. DNA for the CDR3: TGTGCCAGTAACGGCGGCGGCTCCTACAATGAGCAGTTCTTC.

The rearrangement joins TRBV7-9 to TRBJ2-5; D remains unclear. There are 12 residues in the CDR3. The germline V gene encodes CDR1 SEHNR and CDR2 FQNEAQ (reference sequence). V dropped 5 bases and J dropped 3 bases, with 7 bases sitting between them. CDR3 sequence reads: CASSALKETQYF. The CDR3 DNA sequence: TGTGCCAGCAGCGCCTTAAAAGAGACCCAGTACTTC.

This chain joins TRBV28 and TRBJ1-5; tentative D call: TRBD1 (5 bases). This CDR3 region has 15 residues. V was trimmed by 3 bases and J by 4 bases, leaving 13 bases between them. The germline CDR1 and CDR2 sequences are MDHEN and SYDVKM. CDR3 residues: CASSFPRQHNQPQHF. The CDR3 coding sequence is TGTGCCAGCAGTTTCCCAAGACAGCATAATCAGCCCCAGCATTTT.

This chain uses TRBV6-1 with TRBJ1-5, with 7 bases identical to TRBD1. V trimming: 4 bases; J trimming: 9 bases; junction bases outside the gene matches: 6. The CDR3 is 13 amino acids. Germline V gene lookup returns CDR1 MNHNS and CDR2 SASEGT. The CDR3 region is CASSADRDRPQHF. CDR3 DNA sequence: TGTGCCAGCAGTGCCGACAGGGACCGGCCCCAGCATTTT.

This clone turned up a few times. The chain carries TRBV28 and TRBJ2-7, with D perhaps TRBD2 (5 bases). V was clipped by 7 bases and J by 9 bases, with 13 bases between them. This CDR3 is built from 11 residues. Germline assignment: CDR1 MDHEN and CDR2 SYDVKM. CDR3: CASTDRGVQYF. DNA of the CDR3: TGTGCCAGCACCGATCGGGGTGTGCAGTACTTC. The whole variable domain, filled in from reference TRBV28 and TRBJ2-7, reads DVKVTQSSRYLVKRTGEKVFLECVQDMDHENMFWYRQDPGLGLRLIYFSYDVKMKEKGDIPEGYSVSREKKERFSLILESASTNQTSMYLCASTDRGVQYFGPGTRLTVT.

The chain uses TRBV15 and TRBJ2-6, with D possibly TRBD1 on 5 matching bases. The CDR3 consists of 18 residues. The germline V gene has CDR1 LNHNV and CDR2 YYDKDF (reference sequence). V lost 2 bases and J 0 bases, leaving 14 bases between the germline ends. This CDR3 reads CATSRRGIFSSGANVLTF. CDR3 nucleotides: TGTGCCACCAGCAGAAGGGGAATCTTCAGCTCTGGGGCCAACGTCCTGACTTTC.

The chain uses TRBV10-3 and TRBJ2-2, with 10 bases identical to TRBD1. This CDR3 comprises 15 residues. J gave up 5 bases and V 6 bases, and 6 bases lay outside the gene matches. Looked up from germline, CDR1 is ENHRY and CDR2 is SYGVKD. Here the CDR3 DNA reads TGTGCCATCAGCTCCGGGACAGGGGTTACCGGGGAGCTGTTTTTT. Residues: CAISSGTGVTGELFF.

The chain combines TRBV28 with TRBJ1-2; D is ambiguous. Trimming removed 4 bases at V and 7 bases at J, with 16 bases between. CDR1 and CDR2 from the germline V gene are MDHEN and SYDVKM. The CDR3 runs 14 residues. CDR3 DNA: TGTGCCAGCAGTTCCCCGGGAAGGGCCGCTGGCTACACCTTC. Amino acids: CASSSPGRAAGYTF.

The rearrangement joins TRBV6-6 to TRBJ2-7, with D perhaps TRBD2 (5 bases). Germline CDR1 MNHNY, CDR2 SVGAGI (reference sequence). The CDR3 extends over 12 amino acids. The V and J ends lost 6 bases and 8 bases respectively, with 14 bases between them. The CDR3 DNA is TGTGCCAGCAGCCCCGCGGGCTCCCAGCAGTACTTC. The encoded protein is CASSPAGSQQYF.

The chain combines TRBV10-3 with TRBJ2-7; D assignment may be TRBD1 or TRBD2 (5 bases each). CDR1 and CDR2 from the germline V gene are ENHRY and SYGVKD. This CDR3 spans 14 amino acids. The germline V and J ends were trimmed by 2 bases and 3 bases, with 11 bases remaining between them. CDR3 loop: CAISEGTYNYEQYF. The CDR3 DNA reads TGTGCCATCAGTGAGGGGACCTATAACTACGAGCAGTACTTC.

J is TRBJ2-7 and V is TRBV7-9, with D possibly matching TRBD1 (5 bases). Germline V gene data show CDR1 as SEHNR and CDR2 as FQNEAQ (reference sequence). The V gene lost 5 bases and the J gene lost 5 bases, with 13 bases spanning the gap. CDR3 length equals 13 residues. As DNA, the CDR3 is TGTGCCAGCAGCCCTCAGGGAAACGACGAGCAGTACTTC. Amino acid sequence: CASSPQGNDEQYF. Full variable domain (rest looked up from reference TRBV7-9 and TRBJ2-7): DTGVSQNPRHKITKRGQNVTFRCDPISEHNRLYWYRQTLGQGPEFLTYFQNEAQLEKSRLLSDRFSAERPKGSFSTLEIQRTEQGDSAMYLCASSPQGNDEQYFGPGTRLTVT.

This chain uses TRBV18 with TRBJ2-1; D is perhaps TRBD1 (6 bases). This CDR3 spans 14 amino acids. CDR1 is KGHSH, CDR2 LQKENI, per germline. V lost 3 bases and J lost 6, with 12 bases in between. CDR3 protein: CASSPNRAGNEQFF. The DNA of the CDR3 is TGTGCCAGCTCACCCAACAGGGCAGGCAATGAGCAGTTCTTC.

The V and J genes are TRBV11-1 and TRBJ1-1; D is uncertain. The germline V gene has CDR1 SGHAT and CDR2 FQDESV (reference sequence). Trimming removed 0 bases at V and 1 base at J, with 6 bases between. The CDR3 sequence is 14 residues long. In DNA, the CDR3 is TGTGCCAGCAGCTTAGCTCAGGCGAACACTGAAGCTTTCTTT. As protein: CASSLAQANTEAFF. Supplemented by reference TRBV11-1 and TRBJ1-1, the full variable domain reads EAEVAQSPRYKITEKSQAVAFWCDPISGHATLYWYRQILGQGPELLVQFQDESVVDDSQLPKDRFSAERLKGVDSTLKIQPAELGDSAMYLCASSLAQANTEAFFGQGTRLTVV.

This chain connects TRBV18 to TRBJ1-5; unclear D gene. CDR1 is KGHSH, CDR2 LQKENI, per germline. V was cut by 2 bases and J by 3 bases, with 5 bases left in between. The CDR3 is 13 amino acids. CDR3 amino acids: CASSPGYNQPQHF. The CDR3 DNA follows: TGTGCCAGCTCACCAGGGTACAATCAGCCCCAGCATTTT.

V usage is TRBV7-9 and J usage is TRBJ2-3; 8 bases are a match to TRBD1. Germline values: CDR1 SEHNR, CDR2 FQNEAQ (reference sequence). Trimming at V came to 1 base and at J to 1 base, leaving 4 bases not matched to a gene. The CDR3 is made up of 16 amino acids. The CDR3 bases are TGTGCCAGCAGCTTAGGTGGACAGGGTGGCACAGATACGCAGTATTTT. It codes for CASSLGGQGGTDTQYF.

The chain couples TRBV19 to TRBJ1-1; no definite D call. The CDR3 is 13 residues long. V lost 0 bases, J lost 5 bases, and 7 bases lay in between. Germline CDR1 and CDR2: LNHDA and SQIVND (reference sequence). CDR3 residues: CASSIDWGTEAFF. The CDR3, as DNA: TGTGCCAGTAGTATAGACTGGGGAACTGAAGCTTTCTTT.

The chain links TRBV5-6 to TRBJ2-1; 13 bases align to TRBD2. Germline CDR1 SGHDT, CDR2 YYEEEE. V shed 4 bases and J 5 bases; nucleotides not matched to a gene: 6. The CDR3 is 16 amino acids. Here the CDR3 reads CASSQTGTSGDNEQFF. The CDR3 bases are TGTGCCAGCAGCCAAACCGGGACTAGCGGGGACAATGAGCAGTTCTTC.